This is a list of T cell receptor beta chains from one sample in a study of T cells in Graves' hyperthyroidism and ophthalmopathy. TCRdb passed the multiplex PCR reads through MiXCR, listing each CDR3 protein once. The sample lists under 700,000 distinct CDR3 sequences, around 17% seen once, with about 17% in the top ten. The specimen was blood. The receptors come from a woman aged 18 to 35 with Graves' hyperthyroidism. CDR3s include the opening cysteine and the closing phenylalanine or tryptophan. D genes are given only for firm matches. Where a row states a size, it is once, few, many or the class of an expanded clone; other rows omit it.

j_gene,abundance,d_gene,v_gene,CDR3aa,CDR3nt
TRBJ2-2,few,TRBD2,TRBV11-1,CASVPQGLAGSTPNTGELFF,TGTGCCAGCGTCCCTCAAGGGCTAGCGGGATCCACGCCGAACACCGGGGAGCTGTTTTTT
TRBJ2-1,few,TRBD2,TRBV4-2,CASSQVPSGRGANEQFF,TGTGCCAGCAGCCAAGTCCCAAGCGGGAGGGGAGCGAATGAGCAGTTCTTC
TRBJ2-1,few,NA,TRBV2,CASSELSSALSHEQFF,TGTGCCAGCAGTGAACTTTCTAGCGCCCTGAGCCATGAGCAGTTCTTC
TRBJ2-1,few,TRBD2,TRBV24-1,CATSGFGTSGSNEQFF,TGTGCCACCAGTGGTTTCGGGACTAGCGGGAGTAATGAGCAGTTCTTC
TRBJ1-2,NA,NA,TRBV20-1,CSAYRVSGYTF,TGCAGTGCTTACAGGGTTTCTGGCTACACCTTC
TRBJ2-7,many,TRBD2,TRBV6-1,CARGTSGRVNEQYF,TGTGCCCGCGGGACTAGCGGGAGGGTAAACGAGCAGTACTTC
TRBJ1-1,NA,TRBD1,TRBV18,CASSLSKTGGNTEAFF,TGTGCCAGCTCCCTCAGCAAGACAGGGGGTAACACTGAAGCTTTCTTT
TRBJ1-1,NA,NA,TRBV4-2,CASSQDQYEAFF,TGTGCCAGCAGCCAAGATCAGTATGAAGCTTTCTTT
TRBJ2-7,many,NA,TRBV10-3,CAIRDANYEQYF,TGTGCCATCAGAGACGCGAACTACGAGCAGTACTTC
TRBJ1-5,few,NA,TRBV19,CASSIYQSGGNQPQHF,TGTGCCAGTAGTATCTATCAGTCGGGGGGAAATCAGCCCCAGCATTTT
TRBJ1-3,NA,NA,TRBV5-4,CASSFENTIHF,TGTGCCAGCAGCTTTGAAAACACCATACATTTT
TRBJ2-5,many,TRBD1,TRBV7-2,CASSLPGTVVKETQYF,TGTGCCAGCAGCCTCCCCGGGACAGTCGTTAAGGAGACCCAGTACTTC
TRBJ1-2,many,NA,TRBV12-3/TRBV12-4,CASSLVLSGSAGYTF,TGTGCCAGCAGTTTAGTTCTGTCAGGGAGCGCCGGCTACACCTTC
TRBJ2-3,many,NA,TRBV2,CASSDPRSGSDTQYF,TGTGCCAGCAGTGATCCCCGCTCCGGGTCAGATACGCAGTATTTT
TRBJ2-7,few,NA,TRBV5-1,CASSTSPGSSLDEQYF,TGCGCCAGCAGCACCTCCCCGGGGTCGAGTCTTGACGAGCAGTACTTC
TRBJ1-4,NA,TRBD1,TRBV7-9,CASSSLTGKGEKLFF,TGTGCCAGCAGCTCTCTGACAGGGAAGGGTGAAAAACTGTTTTTT
TRBJ1-1,NA,NA,TRBV7-8,CASSLMSPGAGTEAFF,TGTGCCAGCAGCTTAATGAGCCCAGGGGCCGGTACTGAAGCTTTCTTT
TRBJ2-7,NA,TRBD1,TRBV4-3,CASSQETTPGGYEQYF,TGCGCCAGCAGCCAAGAAACCACTCCAGGGGGATACGAGCAGTACTTC
TRBJ2-1,NA,NA,TRBV19,CASSSLNYRSSYNEQFF,TGTGCCAGTAGTTCCTTGAACTACCGGAGCTCCTACAATGAGCAGTTCTTC
TRBJ1-6,few,NA,TRBV7-2,CASSLVLGQPYNSPLHF,TGTGCCAGCAGCTTAGTTCTTGGGCAGCCCTATAATTCACCCCTCCACTTT
TRBJ2-5,few,NA,TRBV6-1,CASSQVKKGGETQYF,TGTGCCAGCAGCCAGGTCAAAAAGGGGGGAGAGACCCAGTACTTC
TRBJ2-7,many,TRBD1,TRBV20-1,CSATGQVQRSEQYF,TGCAGTGCTACTGGACAGGTACAACGGAGCGAGCAGTACTTC
TRBJ2-3,NA,NA,TRBV11-2,CASSLGGAPDTQYF,TGTGCCAGCAGCTTAGGGGGAGCCCCAGATACGCAGTATTTT
TRBJ1-1,NA,NA,TRBV3-1,CASSRQGERFF,TGTGCCAGCAGCCGACAAGGGGAGCGGTTCTTT
TRBJ2-5,NA,TRBD2,TRBV9,CASSANGRAQYF,TGTGCCAGCAGTGCTAATGGGAGGGCCCAGTACTTC
TRBJ1-2,NA,TRBD1,TRBV12-3/TRBV12-4,CASSFPGQTYDYTF,TGTGCCAGCAGTTTCCCGGGACAGACTTATGACTACACCTTC
TRBJ2-7,few,NA,TRBV19,CATQGSSYEQYF,TGTGCCACGCAGGGGAGCTCCTACGAGCAGTACTTC
TRBJ2-2,many,NA,TRBV19,CASSDELGLGVTGELFF,TGTGCCAGTAGTGACGAACTAGGTCTGGGGGTCACCGGGGAGCTGTTTTTT
TRBJ1-1,many,NA,TRBV2,CASSLGLKTEAFF,TGTGCCAGCAGCCTTGGCCTAAAAACTGAAGCTTTCTTT
TRBJ1-3,NA,NA,TRBV6-1,CASRDGGSGNTIYF,TGTGCCAGCAGAGACGGCGGATCTGGAAACACCATATATTTT
TRBJ2-2,NA,TRBD2,TRBV5-4,CASSTIAGVAGELFF,TGTGCCAGCAGCACGATAGCGGGAGTGGCCGGGGAGCTGTTTTTT
TRBJ1-4,few,NA,TRBV6-5,CASSYRIVGEKLFF,TGTGCCAGCAGTTACAGGATTGTAGGAGAAAAACTGTTTTTT
TRBJ1-2,few,NA,TRBV19,CASSTARAVYGGYTF,TGTGCCAGTAGTACCGCCAGGGCTGTCTATGGTGGCTACACCTTC
TRBJ2-7,NA,TRBD2,TRBV20-1,CSASNPTSGGTHEQYF,TGCAGTGCTAGCAATCCGACTAGCGGGGGGACCCACGAGCAGTACTTC
TRBJ2-3,NA,TRBD2,TRBV11-3,CASSIAGPVSDTQYF,TGTGCCAGCAGCATAGCGGGACCGGTTTCAGATACGCAGTATTTT
TRBJ2-1,once,TRBD2,TRBV2,CASSEGRDLRFF,TGTGCCAGCAGTGAGGGGAGGGACCTAAGGTTCTTC
TRBJ2-3,many,TRBD2,TRBV2,CASSEPLRVAGGSTDTQYF,TGTGCCAGCAGTGAACCCCTCCGGGTAGCGGGAGGTAGCACAGATACGCAGTATTTT
TRBJ1-1,few,NA,TRBV12-3/TRBV12-4,CASSFSETEAFF,TGTGCCAGCAGTTTTTCGGAAACTGAAGCTTTCTTT
TRBJ2-5,NA,NA,TRBV6-1,CASSEAGLKETQYF,TGTGCCAGCAGTGAAGCCGGCTTAAAGGAGACCCAGTACTTC
TRBJ2-1,many,NA,TRBV11-3,CASSLGRGYEQFF,TGTGCCAGCAGCTTAGGCAGGGGCTATGAGCAGTTCTTC
TRBJ2-7,NA,NA,TRBV7-9,CASSSTLVDEQYF,TGTGCCAGCAGCTCGACACTGGTCGACGAGCAGTACTTC
TRBJ2-1,many,TRBD2,TRBV5-1,CASSLAVGPGGTSGKLTEQFF,TGCGCCAGCAGCTTGGCGGTAGGGCCGGGGGGGACTAGCGGGAAATTGACTGAGCAGTTCTTC
TRBJ1-1,NA,TRBD1,TRBV20-1,CSASRGGTGTEAFF,TGCAGTGCTAGTCGAGGTGGGACAGGGACTGAAGCTTTCTTT
TRBJ2-3,few,NA,TRBV6-2/TRBV6-3,CASSYQGNTDTQYF,TGTGCCAGCAGTTACCAAGGAAATACAGATACGCAGTATTTT
TRBJ2-1,many,TRBD2,TRBV11-2,CASSGLAGVGQFF,TGTGCCAGCAGCGGACTAGCGGGAGTAGGGCAGTTCTTC
TRBJ2-5,NA,NA,TRBV3-1,CASSYGNGETQYF,TGTGCCAGCAGCTACGGCAACGGGGAGACCCAGTACTTC
TRBJ2-3,NA,TRBD1,TRBV18,CASSRGGDRAGDTQYF,TGTGCCAGCTCCAGAGGGGGCGATAGGGCCGGAGATACGCAGTATTTT
TRBJ2-7,NA,NA,TRBV5-1,CASSLDAGSAEQYF,TGCGCCAGCAGCTTGGATGCAGGGTCTGCCGAGCAGTACTTC
TRBJ2-7,NA,TRBD2,TRBV20-1,CSAREGTRPDSYEQYF,TGCAGTGCTAGAGAGGGGACTAGGCCAGACTCCTACGAGCAGTACTTC
TRBJ2-2,many,NA,TRBV12-3/TRBV12-4,CASSLRLLVSSGELFF,TGTGCCAGCAGTTTAAGGTTACTAGTTTCATCCGGGGAGCTGTTTTTT
TRBJ2-3,few,NA,TRBV10-3,CAISDRSGTDTQYF,TGTGCCATCAGTGACCGGAGTGGCACAGATACGCAGTATTTT
TRBJ2-1,few,TRBD2,TRBV29-1,CSVARPTGGLISYNEQFF,TGCAGCGTTGCCCGTCCTACGGGAGGGTTAATCTCCTACAATGAGCAGTTCTTC
TRBJ1-5,NA,NA,TRBV27,CASSFRGEQPQHF,TGTGCCAGCAGTTTTAGGGGGGAACAGCCCCAGCATTTT
TRBJ2-5,NA,NA,TRBV30,CAWSGQSQETQYF,TGTGCCTGGAGTGGACAGAGCCAAGAGACCCAGTACTTC
TRBJ2-3,NA,NA,TRBV3-1,CANSQDWADTQYF,TGTGCCAACAGCCAAGATTGGGCAGATACGCAGTATTTT
TRBJ1-4,many,NA,TRBV6-1,CASRPEGGLNEKLFF,TGTGCCAGCCGACCCGAGGGGGGGCTGAATGAAAAACTGTTTTTT